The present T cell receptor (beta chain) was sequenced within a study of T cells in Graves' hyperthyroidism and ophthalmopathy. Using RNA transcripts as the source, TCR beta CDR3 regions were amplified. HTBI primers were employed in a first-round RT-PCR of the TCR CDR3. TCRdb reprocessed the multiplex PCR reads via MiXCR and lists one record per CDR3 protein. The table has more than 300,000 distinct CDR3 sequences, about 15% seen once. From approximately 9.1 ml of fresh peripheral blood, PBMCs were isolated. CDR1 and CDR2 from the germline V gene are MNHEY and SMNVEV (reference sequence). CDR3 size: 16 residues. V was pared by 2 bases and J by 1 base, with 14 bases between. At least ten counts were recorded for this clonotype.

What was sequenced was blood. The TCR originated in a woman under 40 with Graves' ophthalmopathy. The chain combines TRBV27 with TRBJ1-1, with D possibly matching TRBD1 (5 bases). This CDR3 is CASSLRGAGGNTEAFF. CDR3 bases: TGTGCCAGCAGTTTAAGGGGCGCAGGCGGGAACACTGAAGCTTTCTTT.